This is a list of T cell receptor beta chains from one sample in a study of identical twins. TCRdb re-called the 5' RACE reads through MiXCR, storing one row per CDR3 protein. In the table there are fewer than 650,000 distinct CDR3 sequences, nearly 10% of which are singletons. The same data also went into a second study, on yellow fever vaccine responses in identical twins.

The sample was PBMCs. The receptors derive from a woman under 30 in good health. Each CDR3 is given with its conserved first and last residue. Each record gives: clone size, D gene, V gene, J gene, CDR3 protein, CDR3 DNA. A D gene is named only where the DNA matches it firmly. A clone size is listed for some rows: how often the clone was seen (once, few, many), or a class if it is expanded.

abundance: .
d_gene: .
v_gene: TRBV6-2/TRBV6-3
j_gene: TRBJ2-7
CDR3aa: CASSQTENPYEQYF
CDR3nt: TGTGCCAGCAGCCAGACAGAGAATCCCTACGAGCAGTACTTC

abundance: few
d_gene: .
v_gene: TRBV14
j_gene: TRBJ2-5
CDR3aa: CASSQPQGIKETQYF
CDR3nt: TGTGCCAGCAGCCAACCACAGGGAATCAAAGAGACCCAGTACTTC

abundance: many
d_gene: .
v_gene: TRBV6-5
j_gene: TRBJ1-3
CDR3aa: CASSYMKTGRAGNTIYF
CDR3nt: TGTGCCAGCAGTTACATGAAAACAGGGAGAGCAGGAAACACCATATATTTT

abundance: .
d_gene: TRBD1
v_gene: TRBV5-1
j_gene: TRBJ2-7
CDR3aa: CASSLTTGGFYEQYF
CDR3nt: TGCGCCAGCAGCTTAACTACAGGGGGTTTCTACGAGCAGTACTTC

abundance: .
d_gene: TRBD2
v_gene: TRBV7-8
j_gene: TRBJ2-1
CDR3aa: CASSFFRLAGDSFF
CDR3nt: TGTGCCAGCAGCTTTTTTCGACTAGCGGGAGATTCGTTCTTC

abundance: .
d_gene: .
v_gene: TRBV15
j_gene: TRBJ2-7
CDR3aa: CAIGDGVSYEQYF
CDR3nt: TGTGCCATCGGCGATGGGGTCTCCTACGAGCAGTACTTC

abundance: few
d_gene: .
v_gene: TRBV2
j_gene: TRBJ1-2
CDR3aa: CASSWDGGPYGYTF
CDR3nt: TGTGCCAGCAGTTGGGACGGAGGACCCTATGGCTACACCTTC

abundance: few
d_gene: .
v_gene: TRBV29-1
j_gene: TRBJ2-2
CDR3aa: CSAEGVEAENTGELFF
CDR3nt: TGCAGCGCTGAGGGGGTTGAGGCAGAGAACACCGGGGAGCTGTTTTTT

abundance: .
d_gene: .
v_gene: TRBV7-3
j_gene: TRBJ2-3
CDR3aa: CASSSLGVGGDTQYF
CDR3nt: TGTGCCAGCAGCTCTCTAGGAGTCGGTGGGGATACGCAGTATTTT

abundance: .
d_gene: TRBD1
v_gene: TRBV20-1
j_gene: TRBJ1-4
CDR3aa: CSAGPTGGAGEKLFF
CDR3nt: TGCAGTGCCGGGCCCACAGGGGGCGCCGGGGAAAAACTGTTTTTT

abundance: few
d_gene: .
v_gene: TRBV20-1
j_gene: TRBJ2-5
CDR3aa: CSARPREETQYF
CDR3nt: TGCAGTGCTAGACCCAGGGAAGAGACCCAGTACTTC

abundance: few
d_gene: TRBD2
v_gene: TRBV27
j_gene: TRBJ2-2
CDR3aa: CASSSGASGAGELFF
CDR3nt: TGTGCCAGCAGTTCTGGGGCTAGCGGCGCCGGGGAGCTGTTTTTT

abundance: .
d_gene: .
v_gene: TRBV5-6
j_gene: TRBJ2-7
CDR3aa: CASSLWGSAYEQYF
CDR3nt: TGTGCCAGCAGCTTGTGGGGGAGTGCGTACGAGCAGTACTTC

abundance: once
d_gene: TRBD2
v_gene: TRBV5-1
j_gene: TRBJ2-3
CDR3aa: CASSKGLAGGSGDTQYF
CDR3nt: TGCGCCAGCAGCAAGGGACTAGCGGGAGGGAGTGGAGATACGCAGTATTTT

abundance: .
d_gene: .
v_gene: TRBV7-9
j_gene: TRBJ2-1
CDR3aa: CASSRMDNEQFF
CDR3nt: TGTGCCAGCAGCCGGATGGACAATGAGCAGTTCTTC

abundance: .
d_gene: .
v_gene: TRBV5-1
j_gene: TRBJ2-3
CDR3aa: CASSSDRPITDTQYF
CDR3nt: TGCGCCAGCAGCTCCGACCGTCCCATCACAGATACGCAGTATTTT

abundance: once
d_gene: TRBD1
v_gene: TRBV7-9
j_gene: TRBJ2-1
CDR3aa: CASRSGTALYNEQFF
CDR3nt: TGTGCCAGCAGGTCCGGGACAGCTCTGTACAATGAGCAGTTCTTC

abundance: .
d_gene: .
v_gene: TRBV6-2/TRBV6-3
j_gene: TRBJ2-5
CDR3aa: CASSYGRGSGQETQYF
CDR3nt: TGTGCCAGCAGTTACGGTCGCGGCAGCGGACAAGAGACCCAGTACTTC

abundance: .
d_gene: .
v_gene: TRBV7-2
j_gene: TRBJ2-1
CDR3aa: CASSFTTTYNEQFF
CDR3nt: TGTGCCAGCAGCTTTACGACTACCTACAATGAGCAGTTCTTC

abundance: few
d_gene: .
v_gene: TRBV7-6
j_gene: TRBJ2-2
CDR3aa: CASSQFGRGGLFF
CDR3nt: TGTGCCAGCAGCCAGTTTGGGCGGGGAGGGCTGTTTTTT

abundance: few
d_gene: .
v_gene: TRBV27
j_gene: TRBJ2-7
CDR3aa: CASRSFADTYEQYF
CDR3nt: TGTGCCAGCAGGTCCTTTGCAGACACCTACGAGCAGTACTTC

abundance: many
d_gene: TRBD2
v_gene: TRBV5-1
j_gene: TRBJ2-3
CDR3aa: CASSVGLAGVGTQYF
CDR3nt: TGCGCCAGCAGCGTGGGACTAGCGGGAGTGGGTACGCAGTATTTT